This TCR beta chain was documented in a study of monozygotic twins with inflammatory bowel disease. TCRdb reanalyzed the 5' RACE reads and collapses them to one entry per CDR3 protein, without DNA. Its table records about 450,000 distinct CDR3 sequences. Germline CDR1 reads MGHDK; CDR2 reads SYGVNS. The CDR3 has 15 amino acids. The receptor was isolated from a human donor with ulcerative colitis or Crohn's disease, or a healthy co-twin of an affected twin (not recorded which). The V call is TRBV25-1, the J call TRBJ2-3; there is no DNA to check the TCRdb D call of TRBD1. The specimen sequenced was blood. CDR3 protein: CASSELAPGGDTQYF. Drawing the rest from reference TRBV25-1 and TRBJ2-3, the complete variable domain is EADIYQTPRYLVIGTGKKITLECSQTMGHDKMYWYQQDPGMELHLIHYSYGVNSTEKGDLSSESTVSRIRTEHFPLTLESARPSHTSQYLCASSELAPGGDTQYFGPGTRLTVL.